This record looks at one T cell receptor (beta chain) sequence and its context. Its specificity is unknown. Some clones are missing from TCRdb's copy, which holds only in-frame ones; the method was immunoSEQ multiplex PCR. The table shows some 700,000 clones, with about nine tenths occurring only once. These data originate in a study of shared clonotypes between healthy human individuals. Whole-study findings and limits: Although depth was large, rarefaction showed that sequencing of the sorted subsets was incomplete.

Germline values: CDR1 MNHEY, CDR2 SMNVEV (reference sequence). Trimming took 2 bases from V and 1 from J; bases not matched to a gene: 6. This CDR3 is 17 amino acids long. The donors, all of them Caucasian adults, lived in Nashville, Tennessee. CD45RO+ cells joined CCR7-negative CD45RA+ TemRA cells to form CD8 memory. The clonotype was recovered from a man between 18 and 35 years old in good health. Some clones in this sample may be carry-over from other donors' samples. Sequenced input: memory CD8+ T cells from PBMCs. Subset meaning: CD45RO+ cells pooled with CCR7-negative TemRA cells. V gene TRBV27 combines with J gene TRBJ2-7, with 12 positions matching TRBD2. CDR3 sequence reads: CASSLASGRAGSYEQYF. For the CDR3, the DNA is TGTGCCAGCAGTTTAGCTAGCGGGAGGGCCGGATCCTACGAGCAGTACTTC.